In its sample, the clone carrying this T cell receptor beta chain was seen once. Other DNA sequences in this specimen translate into the identical CDR3. Clones were read by immunoSEQ multiplex PCR, and TCRdb kept only the in-frame ones, dropping some. The sample consists of some 2,100,000 clones, approximately 96% of them appearing once. Those who donated were healthy HIV-negative adults, with no recent acute infections or vaccinations reported. The study separated CD4+ cells into CD45RA+ naive and CD45RA-negative memory subsets. This specimen belongs to a study of shared clonotypes between healthy human individuals. Study background: Used for every donor were three CD4 naive, three CD4 memory, two CD8 naive and one CD8 memory plate.

The V gene end was trimmed by 6 bases and the J gene end by 7 bases; junction bases not matched to a gene: 3. The CDR3 sequence is 14 residues long. Germline V gives CDR1 LNHDA, CDR2 SQIVND (reference sequence). The source of this sequence is a young man in good health. Sequencing input: naive CD4+ T cells sorted from blood. Described subset: CD45RA+ positively selected. The chain couples TRBV19 to TRBJ1-6, with 10 bases that match TRBD1. The CDR3 protein is CASSPGQGNSPLHF. For the CDR3, the DNA is TGTGCCAGTAGCCCGGGACAGGGGAATTCACCCCTCCACTTT. Variable domain in full (rest from reference TRBV19 and TRBJ1-6): DGGITQSPKYLFRKEGQNVTLSCEQNLNHDAMYWYRQDPGQGLRLIYYSQIVNDFQKGDIAEGYSVSREKKESFPLTVTSAQKNPTAFYLCASSPGQGNSPLHFGNGTRLTVT.